These 24 T cell receptor beta chains came from one sample sequenced in a study of CD8 T cells in Susac syndrome (dated by TCRdb to about 2019). The library was obtained by the immunoSEQ multiplex PCR assay. RNA was extracted with the RNeasy kit and about 0.5 to 1 ug was reverse transcribed using random hexamers. Clones were called with MiXCR by TCRdb after fastp trimmed the public reads at Q25, and only in-frame beta chains were retained. Each CDR3 protein gets just one entry, which takes the most common genes and DNA from the rows behind it. For this sample there are 200,000 to 300,000 distinct CDR3 sequences; 90% to 96% appear just once. The ten largest clones take up approximately 0.094% of the sample. The sample consisted of CD4+ T cells from PBMCs. These receptors all come from a human donor with Susac syndrome.

The J gene is TRBJ1-5, the V gene TRBV20-1, with D possibly being TRBD1 (6 bases). There are 14 residues in the CDR3. Germline loops: CDR1 DFQATT, CDR2 SNEGSKA (reference sequence). V lost 4 bases and J 7 bases, leaving 17 bases between the germline ends. The CDR3 sequence is CSATKSGAGQPQHF. The CDR3 DNA reads as TGCAGTGCTACAAAGTCGGGGGCCGGACAGCCCCAGCATTTT.

The chain recombines TRBV12-3 or TRBV12-4 with TRBJ2-5; 7 positions match TRBD2. V was pared by 6 bases and J by 5 bases, with 9 bases of the junction left unmatched. This CDR3 comprises 14 residues. The CDR3 DNA follows: TGTGCCAGCAGCTTAACCGGGACTACGGAGACCCAGTACTTC. This gives the protein CASSLTGTTETQYF.

The rearrangement links TRBV19 to TRBJ1-2; D call uncertain. V was shortened by 6 bases and J by 2 bases, with 16 bases between the two germline ends. In germline, CDR1 is LNHDA, CDR2 SQIVND (reference sequence). The CDR3 loop spans 15 amino acids. CDR3 DNA sequence: TGTGCCAGTAGCCCCGGTGCACTGACAAACTATGGCTACACCTTC. The encoded protein is CASSPGALTNYGYTF.

The CDR3 DNA is TGCAGCGTTGACAGGCTAGCGGGTAACAATGAGCAGTTCTTC. Encoded protein: CSVDRLAGNNEQFF. The chain is built from TRBV29-1 and TRBJ2-1; 8 bases match TRBD2. Trimming cost V 3 bases and J 5 bases; bases outside gene matches: 6. Per germline, CDR1 SQVTM and CDR2 ANQGSEA. This CDR3 is 14 amino acids long.

This chain joins TRBV29-1 and TRBJ1-1; TRBD1 aligns across 9 bases. This CDR3 is built from 12 residues. Losses at the gene ends were 8 bases for V and 7 bases for J; bases not matched to a gene: 8. CDR1 is SQVTM and CDR2 is ANQGSEA in the germline V gene. Written as DNA, the CDR3 is TGCAGCATAAGGACAGGGGCGGATGAAGCTTTCTTT. Protein sequence: CSIRTGADEAFF.

V usage is TRBV29-1 and J usage is TRBJ2-1, with 12 positions matching TRBD2. Germline V gene lookup returns CDR1 SQVTM and CDR2 ANQGSEA. The CDR3 has 14 amino acids. The V segment lost 4 bases and the J segment 8 bases; nucleotides outside the gene matches: 6. The CDR3 region has the DNA TGCAGCGTTGGGCTGACTAGCGGGAGAGATGAGCAGTTCTTC. Encoded protein: CSVGLTSGRDEQFF.

CDR3 sequence: CASSQDWGSVPYNEQFF. The CDR3 bases are TGTGCCAGCAGCCAAGATTGGGGTAGCGTCCCCTACAATGAGCAGTTCTTC. The chain carries TRBV3-1 and TRBJ2-1, with D maybe TRBD2 (5 bases). The CDR3 loop spans 17 amino acids. CDR1 is LGHDT and CDR2 is YNNKEL in the germline V gene (reference sequence). Between the trimmed V and J ends, which lost 0 bases and 2 bases, there was a span of 14 bases.

The CDR3 is CASGTVYGYTF. For the CDR3, the DNA is TGTGCCAGCGGCACGGTCTATGGCTACACCTTC. The chain recombines TRBV25-1 with TRBJ1-2; D not resolved. V lost 8 bases, J lost 4 bases, and 8 bases lay in between. The germline gives CDR1 MGHDK, CDR2 SYGVNS. The CDR3 contains 11 residues.

The chain is built from TRBV5-1 and TRBJ2-5; a possible D gene is TRBD2 (6 bases). The CDR3 has 15 residues. V lost 5 bases and J lost 0, with 14 bases in between. Germline CDR1 is SGHRS and CDR2 is YFSETQ. CDR3 protein: CASRPDYAYQETQYF. CDR3 nucleotide sequence: TGCGCCAGCAGACCGGACTATGCTTACCAAGAGACCCAGTACTTC.

This chain joins TRBV29-1 and TRBJ2-2, with D perhaps matching TRBD1 (5 bases). Trimming left V 1 base short and J 5 bases short, with 11 bases between. CDR1 and CDR2 (germline): SQVTM, ANQGSEA. The CDR3 is 14 residues long. The CDR3 sequence is CSVEGRVGTGELFF. The CDR3 DNA sequence: TGCAGCGTTGAAGGCAGGGTCGGGACCGGGGAGCTGTTTTTT.

This sequence joins TRBV11-2 and TRBJ2-1, with TRBD2 matching 13 bases. The CDR3 extends over 20 amino acids. In germline, CDR1 is SGHAT, CDR2 FQNNGV. Germline trimming cut 2 bases from V and 0 bases from J; bases unmatched to any gene: 10. The CDR3 DNA follows: TGTGCCAGCAGCTTACGGGGGACTAGCGGGATTGCTAGCTCCTACAATGAGCAGTTCTTC. As protein: CASSLRGTSGIASSYNEQFF.

The chain couples TRBV7-9 to TRBJ1-5, with a tentative D call TRBD1 (5 bases). CDR3 length: 16 residues. The germline V gene encodes CDR1 SEHNR and CDR2 FQNEAQ (reference sequence). Trimming shortened V by 5 bases and J by 1 base, and 15 bases separated the two germline ends. CDR3 in DNA: TGTGCCAGCAGCACTGGCCGGGGGGGAAGCAATCAGCCCCAGCATTTT. This sequence encodes CASSTGRGGSNQPQHF.

The chain recombines TRBV15 with TRBJ2-7, with D perhaps TRBD2 (5 bases). Germline loops: CDR1 LNHNV, CDR2 YYDKDF (reference sequence). The CDR3 sequence is 14 residues long. Trimming shortened V by 6 bases and J by 5 bases, and 17 bases separated the two germline ends. The CDR3 region has the DNA TGTGCCACCAGAGGTTCGAGACCGAGGGACGAGCAGTACTTC. Protein product: CATRGSRPRDEQYF.

V gene TRBV6-6 combines with J gene TRBJ1-2; D might be TRBD1 (5 bases). CDR1 is MNHNY and CDR2 is SVGAGI in the germline V gene (reference sequence). The CDR3 spans 15 residues. Deletions cut 6 bases from V and 2 bases from J, with 16 bases between. CDR3 DNA: TGTGCCAGCAGACAAAGGGGACGCGTCAACTATGGCTACACCTTC. It encodes CASRQRGRVNYGYTF.

This chain joins TRBV7-2 and TRBJ2-1; D gene unclear. The V gene's germline CDR1 is SGHTA and CDR2 FQGNSA. Trimming took 5 bases from V and 9 from J, leaving 11 bases between them. This CDR3 spans 12 amino acids. CDR3 region: CASSAFWGEQFF. The CDR3 DNA is TGTGCCAGCAGCGCCTTCTGGGGTGAGCAGTTCTTC.

This chain joins TRBV7-9 and TRBJ1-2, with a weak D call TRBD1 (5 bases). This CDR3 is 13 amino acids long. The V end was cut by 4 bases, the J end by 4 bases, with 10 bases between. In germline, CDR1 is SEHNR, CDR2 FQNEAQ (reference sequence). The CDR3 spells CASSSSTVYGYTF. For the CDR3, the DNA is TGTGCCAGCAGCTCATCGACAGTCTATGGCTACACCTTC.

The chain couples TRBV9 to TRBJ1-3, with D perhaps matching TRBD1 (5 bases). There are 14 residues in the CDR3. CDR1 is SGDLS and CDR2 is YYNGEE in the germline V gene. V was clipped by 6 bases and J by 2 bases, with 12 bases between them. CDR3 sequence: CASKGLSPGNTIYF. In DNA form, the CDR3 reads TGTGCCAGCAAGGGGCTGTCACCTGGAAACACCATATATTTT.

V usage is TRBV12-3 or TRBV12-4 and J usage is TRBJ2-1; D remains unclear. V shed 6 bases and J shed 9 bases, with 9 bases lying between them. The CDR3 is 11 residues long. DNA of the CDR3: TGTGCCAGCAGATCAACTACTGAGCAGTTCTTC. Translation: CASRSTTEQFF.

This chain connects TRBV30 to TRBJ1-3, with 7 bases identical to TRBD1. In germline, CDR1 is GTSNPN, CDR2 SVGIG (reference sequence). V gave up 2 bases and J gave up 3 bases; unmatched junction bases: 4. This CDR3 has 14 residues. The CDR3 loop reads CAWSSGQLGNTIYF. As DNA, the CDR3 is TGTGCCTGGAGTTCGGGACAGCTTGGAAACACCATATATTTT.

The V call is TRBV28, the J call TRBJ1-2; D unresolved. Germline V CDR1 and CDR2: MDHEN, SYDVKM. The CDR3 runs to 13 residues. The V gene lost 6 bases and the J gene lost 2 bases, with 10 bases spanning the gap. The CDR3 spells CASRRPGNYGYTF. The CDR3 nucleotides are TGTGCCAGCAGACGGCCGGGGAACTATGGCTACACCTTC.

This chain joins TRBV29-1 and TRBJ1-4; tentative D call: TRBD1 (6 bases). V was trimmed by 7 bases and J by 8 bases, leaving 23 bases between them. This CDR3 is built from 15 residues. Germline-derived CDR1 and CDR2 are SQVTM and ANQGSEA. CDR3 residues: CSARDTLLPWEKLFF. The CDR3 nucleotides are TGCAGCGCCCGGGACACCTTATTACCCTGGGAAAAACTGTTTTTT.

The chain is built from TRBV5-6 and TRBJ1-2; no firm D call. Trimming removed 3 bases at V and 4 bases at J, with 16 bases between. This CDR3 spans 15 amino acids. Germline assignment: CDR1 SGHDT and CDR2 YYEEEE. The CDR3, as DNA: TGTGCCAGCAGCTCCCGGTTGAAGGGCCCCTATGGCTACACCTTC. This gives the protein CASSSRLKGPYGYTF.

In its sample, this clonotype was seen a few times. This chain joins TRBV7-6 and TRBJ2-7; D remains ambiguous. The germline V gene encodes CDR1 SGHVS and CDR2 FNYEAQ. This CDR3 comprises 11 residues. With 4 bases removed from V and 5 bases from J, the gap between germline ends came to 6 bases. The CDR3 coding sequence is TGTGCCAGCAGCTCTAGGGACGAGCAGTACTTC. Protein sequence: CASSSRDEQYF.

The gene calls are TRBV20-1 and TRBJ1-1; no firm D call. The CDR3 extends over 12 amino acids. Trimming removed 7 bases from V and 1 base from J, with 10 bases in between. CDR1 is DFQATT and CDR2 is SNEGSKA in the germline V gene (reference sequence). CDR3 amino acids: CSVSRENTEAFF. CDR3 in DNA: TGCAGTGTTTCACGAGAGAACACTGAAGCTTTCTTT.